These 17 T cell receptor beta chains were all obtained from the same sample, sequenced in a study of identical twins. TCRdb reprocessed the 5' RACE reads with MiXCR, giving one entry per CDR3 protein. The sample has about 700,000 distinct CDR3 sequences; 8% to 9% are singletons. This sample also appeared in a second study, on yellow fever vaccine responses in identical twins.

Sequencing used PBMCs. Every receptor here comes from a woman aged 18-35 years in good health.

The V gene is TRBV2, the J gene TRBJ2-5, with TRBD2 matching over 8 bases. The germline gives CDR1 SNHLY, CDR2 FYNNEI. Losses at the gene ends were 6 bases for V and 4 bases for J; bases not matched to a gene: 13. CDR3 size: 16 residues. CDR3 DNA sequence: TGTGCCAGCAGAGATGCTCCGGGACTAGTCGGAGAGACCCAGTACTTC. It yields the protein CASRDAPGLVGETQYF.

The rearrangement uses TRBV24-1 and TRBJ1-5, with D possibly being TRBD1 (6 bases). V lost 11 bases and J lost 4, with 26 bases in between. This CDR3 has 17 amino acids. The germline gives CDR1 KGHDR, CDR2 SFDVKD. This chain's CDR3 is CASQTVRRTVVNQPQHF. For the CDR3, the DNA is TGTGCCAGCCAGACGGTACGTAGGACAGTGGTTAATCAGCCCCAGCATTTT.

This clonotype appeared many times. The genes are TRBV6-1 and TRBJ1-1, with a weak D call TRBD1 (5 bases). With 5 bases removed from V and 9 bases from J, the gap between germline ends came to 22 bases. This CDR3 comprises 15 residues. Germline values: CDR1 MNHNS, CDR2 SASEGT. CDR3 bases: TGTGCCAGCAGTCGTATACGGGGCGGCGCCGGTCAAGCTTTCTTT. Translating gives CASSRIRGGAGQAFF.

This clonotype occurred a few times. The rearrangement links TRBV7-9 to TRBJ2-2, with D possibly matching TRBD1 (6 bases). The germline gives CDR1 SEHNR, CDR2 FQNEAQ (reference sequence). Trimming took off 6 bases at V and 6 bases at J, with 17 bases between the two ends. CDR3 length equals 15 residues. The CDR3 sequence is CASSPGQGSPGELFF. The DNA of the CDR3 is TGTGCCAGCAGTCCGGGACAAGGGTCCCCCGGGGAGCTGTTTTTT.

This clonotype was seen ten or more times. The chain has TRBV29-1 and TRBJ2-2, with 11 bases aligning to TRBD2. The germline V gene encodes CDR1 SQVTM and CDR2 ANQGSEA. The CDR3 is made up of 17 amino acids. Trimming removed 2 bases from V and 3 bases from J; junction bases left unmatched: 8. CDR3 in amino acids: CSVERLAGRPDTGELFF. In DNA form, the CDR3 reads TGCAGCGTTGAAAGACTAGCGGGGCGCCCGGACACCGGGGAGCTGTTTTTT.

The chain is built from TRBV7-2 and TRBJ2-7; 8 nucleotides align to TRBD1. V was pared by 4 bases and J by 2 bases, with 10 bases of the junction left unmatched. In germline, CDR1 is SGHTA, CDR2 FQGNSA. The CDR3 loop spans 16 amino acids. As DNA, the CDR3 is TGTGCCAGCAGCTCATTCCGGGACAGGCCCACCTACGAGCAGTACTTC. Translating gives CASSSFRDRPTYEQYF.

This clonotype has a count of ten or more. The chain combines TRBV7-8 with TRBJ2-3; TRBD2 is a possible D gene (6 bases). The germline V and J ends were trimmed by 1 base and 4 bases, with 15 bases remaining between them. CDR1 SGHVS and CDR2 FQNEAQ come from the germline V gene. CDR3 length: 16 amino acids. CDR3 sequence (DNA): TGTGCCAGCAGCTTAGAGAGGACTACTGTCCCAGATACGCAGTATTTT. Amino acids: CASSLERTTVPDTQYF.

The chain couples TRBV11-2 to TRBJ2-1; possibly TRBD1 for D (5 bases). This CDR3 spans 13 amino acids. Looked up from germline, CDR1 is SGHAT and CDR2 is FQNNGV. V lost 7 bases and J 8 bases, leaving 15 bases between the germline ends. The CDR3 bases are TGTGCCAGCAAAGGGGCCGAGGTCCATGAGCAGTTCTTC. This codes for CASKGAEVHEQFF.

The chain employs TRBV12-3 or TRBV12-4 and TRBJ2-4; D tentatively fits TRBD1 or TRBD2 (5 bases each). V lost 6 bases and J 2 bases, leaving 17 bases between the germline ends. This CDR3 is 16 amino acids long. In nucleotides, the CDR3 is TGTGCCAGCAGCCCTCAGGGCGCGGGCTCCAAAAACATTCAGTACTTC. Translated: CASSPQGAGSKNIQYF.

This clonotype has just one count. V gene TRBV2 combines with J gene TRBJ2-7, with 9 bases matching TRBD1. V dropped 3 bases and J dropped 6; count of bases not matched to a gene: 9. Germline V gives CDR1 SNHLY, CDR2 FYNNEI. The CDR3 covers 15 residues. The chain's CDR3 is CASSETPGQGREQYF. The CDR3 nucleotides read TGTGCCAGCAGTGAGACTCCGGGACAGGGCCGCGAGCAGTACTTC.

This clonotype was observed at least ten times. This chain joins TRBV20-1 and TRBJ2-3, with D hard to call. The CDR3 covers 14 residues. The V end lost 4 bases, the J end lost 0 bases, and 11 bases lay between the germline ends. The V gene's germline CDR1 is DFQATT and CDR2 SNEGSKA (reference sequence). DNA for the CDR3: TGCAGTGCTAAACCGGCCACTAGCACAGATACGCAGTATTTT. Translation: CSAKPATSTDTQYF.

This clonotype was counted between two and nine times. The chain is built from TRBV24-1 and TRBJ2-7, with D possibly TRBD1 on 6 matching bases. V was shortened by 4 bases and J by 0 bases, with 12 bases between the two germline ends. The CDR3 runs 15 residues. The germline CDR1 and CDR2 sequences are KGHDR and SFDVKD. The CDR3 here is CATSDSDRSSYEQYF. In nucleotides, the CDR3 is TGTGCCACCAGTGACTCCGACAGGAGCTCCTACGAGCAGTACTTC.

This clonotype came up many times. This chain's CDR3 is CASDDILIVPDEQFF. The CDR3, as DNA: TGTGCCAGCGACGACATATTGATAGTTCCAGATGAGCAGTTCTTC. The chain combines TRBV3-1 with TRBJ2-1; D remains ambiguous. Between the trimmed V and J ends, which lost 8 bases and 8 bases, there was a span of 22 bases. The CDR3 runs 15 residues. Germline V lookup: CDR1 LGHDT, CDR2 YNNKEL (reference sequence).

This clonotype came up a few times. The rearrangement uses TRBV7-2 and TRBJ2-3; D call uncertain. CDR1 and CDR2 from the germline V gene are SGHTA and FQGNSA. V lost 3 bases to trimming and J lost 0 bases, with 7 bases between them. This CDR3 has 14 amino acids. CDR3 bases: TGTGCCAGCAGCTTTGGGTTTAGCACAGATACGCAGTATTTT. Protein: CASSFGFSTDTQYF.

J is TRBJ2-3 and V is TRBV30; D gene uncertain. The CDR3 is made up of 13 amino acids. V lost 4 bases, J lost 0 bases, and 8 bases lay in between. The germline CDR1 and CDR2 sequences are GTSNPN and SVGIG (reference sequence). This chain's CDR3 is CAWTTASTDTQYF. CDR3 coding DNA: TGTGCCTGGACGACGGCTAGCACAGATACGCAGTATTTT.

The CDR3 nucleotides read TGCAGTGCCCGTGCGACAGGGCTCGACACCGGGGAGCTGTTTTTT. Translating it yields CSARATGLDTGELFF. This chain joins TRBV20-1 and TRBJ2-2, with 7 bases that match TRBD1. Looked up from germline, CDR1 is DFQATT and CDR2 is SNEGSKA (reference sequence). The junction had 10 bases not matched to a gene; V was cut back by 6 bases and J by 3 bases. The CDR3 is made up of 15 amino acids.

This chain connects TRBV29-1 to TRBJ2-1; 14 nucleotides match TRBD2. Losses at the gene ends were 7 bases for V and 10 bases for J; bases not matched to a gene: 3. This CDR3 comprises 12 residues. Looked up from germline, CDR1 is SQVTM and CDR2 is ANQGSEA. This CDR3 is CSARTSGREQFF. CDR3 in DNA: TGCAGCGCTCGGACTAGCGGGAGGGAGCAGTTCTTC.